The rows below give T cell receptor beta chains drawn from one sample of a study of control samples from healthy donors and cancer patients. Profiling relied on immunoSEQ multiplex PCR, and the TCRdb table lists in-frame clones only, not all of them. Among roughly 30,000 clones, 70% to 90% were seen once, and the ten largest hold about 3.9%. Sequenced sample: formalin-fixed, paraffin-embedded tissue. Receptors originate from a female donor with melanoma. CDR3s leave out the opening cysteine and the closing phenylalanine or tryptophan.

J | V | CDR3
TRBJ2-4 | TRBV6-2/TRBV6-3 | ASSYSITREHAKNIQY
TRBJ2-3 | TRBV18 | ASSRQGAGTDTQY
TRBJ1-1 | TRBV6-5 | ASSYEGRGNTEAF
TRBJ1-4 | TRBV14 | ASSPRTGGRGEKLF
TRBJ1-2 | TRBV30 | AWTVGQGRGGYT
TRBJ1-1 | TRBV2 | ASSYRERDTEAF
TRBJ2-3 | TRBV3-1/TRBV3-2 | ASSPGVAGGTDTQY
TRBJ2-5 | TRBV7-2 | ASSFPSGIETQY
TRBJ2-7 | TRBV4-1 | ASSQGSSYEQY
TRBJ1-1 | TRBV18 | ASSPQYEGAEAF
TRBJ1-1 | TRBV3-1/TRBV3-2 | ASRPGQSGHEAF
TRBJ1-3 | TRBV18 | ASSPQSSGNTIY
TRBJ2-1 | TRBV9 | ASSDSPLLAGIYNEQF
TRBJ2-2 | TRBV30 | ASSGGGGELF
TRBJ2-2 | TRBV5-1 | ASSLGGHTGELF
TRBJ2-7 | TRBV5-1 | ASSFYSGTSYEQY
TRBJ1-5 | TRBV5-1 | ASSLERGGQPQH
TRBJ2-1 | TRBV3-1/TRBV3-2 | ASSQFLSDAPL
TRBJ2-4 | TRBV7-9 | ASSHASRGSIQY
TRBJ2-3 | TRBV3-1/TRBV3-2 | ASSQSGTGRDTQY
TRBJ2-3 | TRBV5-4 | ASSFGQTDTQY
TRBJ1-6 | TRBV2 | ASRAPGTYNSPLH
TRBJ1-2 | TRBV27 | ASSLWGQGSLEDYGYT
TRBJ1-2 | TRBV18 | ASSPEGRGGYT
TRBJ2-3 | TRBV19 | ASSIEAGGDTQY
TRBJ2-3 | TRBV5-1 | ASSTTSGSTDTQY
TRBJ1-1 | TRBV9 | ASSPLGGLAEAF
TRBJ1-4 | TRBV5-1 | ASSLRGGNNEKLF
TRBJ1-2 | TRBV30 | ASPGRMNYGYT
TRBJ2-1 | TRBV5-1 | ASSTGAGDEQF
TRBJ2-3 | TRBV9 | ASSVGVAGGSTDTQY
TRBJ2-5 | TRBV7-9 | ASSLADRVRETQY
TRBJ1-2 | TRBV7-6 | ASSLARGDGLSYT
TRBJ1-1 | TRBV10-3 | AIRAGNTEAF
TRBJ2-2 | TRBV29-1 | SVPRPGTGGTGELF
TRBJ2-7 | TRBV13 | ASSFPGGEQY
TRBJ1-2 | TRBV5-1 | ASSLSIERATINYGYT
TRBJ1-1 | TRBV27 | ASSLSAGTGKKAF
TRBJ1-4 | TRBV5-1 | ASSLGQGSEKLF
TRBJ2-7 | TRBV7-9 | ASSLALPPYEQY
TRBJ1-3 | TRBV19 | ASSIEGANTIY
TRBJ2-1 | TRBV24-1 | ATRSDGEQF
TRBJ2-1 | TRBV7-2 | ASSPPKNEQF
TRBJ1-3 | TRBV23-1 | ASSQSGKDTNFSGNTIY
TRBJ2-7 | TRBV7-2 | ASSLEGREGYEQY
TRBJ2-7 | TRBV7-2 | ASSPPGLQGEQY
TRBJ1-6 | TRBV6-1 | ASSEYDRASSPLH
TRBJ2-1 | TRBV19 | ASSLGLAYNEQF
TRBJ2-1 | TRBV7-9 | ASSSRGLSSYNEQF
TRBJ1-1 | TRBV15 | ATSRDRKEGTEAF
TRBJ2-7 | TRBV6-6 | ASSYSRGRASEQY
TRBJ1-1 | TRBV5-1 | ASSPEVDTEAF
TRBJ1-4 | TRBV7-9 | ASSPDRGGEKLF
TRBJ1-1 | TRBV19 | ASSTGLNTEAF